Listed below are T cell receptor beta chains from one sample, sequenced in a study of blood T cell repertoires in COVID-19. The repertoire was sequenced with immunoSEQ multiplex PCR; TCRdb's copy has only in-frame clones and lacks some. The sample includes around 300,000 clones, around 90% of them seen just once. The sample was peripheral blood. The source of these receptors is a man between 45 and 60 years old with acute or convalescent COVID-19. The CDR3 runs from the conserved cysteine through the conserved F or W. Fields, in order: D gene, clone size, J gene, V gene, CDR3 protein, CDR3 DNA. A D gene is named only where the DNA matches it firmly. Only some rows state a clone size, as once, few, many or a class for expanded clones.

TRBD1,NA,TRBJ2-5,TRBV7-9,CASSFQGQGGETQYF,TGTGCCAGCAGCTTTCAGGGACAGGGGGGAGAGACCCAGTACTTC
NA,once,TRBJ1-2,TRBV12-3/TRBV12-4,CASSSDHMHGYTF,TGTGCCAGCAGTAGCGACCATATGCATGGCTACACCTTC
TRBD1,NA,TRBJ1-1,TRBV7-9,CASSRGQGGDTEAFF,TGTGCCAGCAGCCGTGGACAGGGCGGTGACACTGAAGCTTTCTTT
NA,NA,TRBJ2-7,TRBV6-5,CASSRAGNYEQYF,TGTGCCAGCAGTCGGGCGGGGAACTACGAGCAGTACTTC
NA,NA,TRBJ1-1,TRBV7-9,CASSVGSLNTEAFF,TGTGCCAGCAGCGTCGGGTCTTTGAACACTGAAGCTTTCTTT
NA,NA,TRBJ1-1,TRBV2,CASSRDLNTEAFF,TGTGCCAGCAGTCGAGACTTAAACACTGAAGCTTTCTTT
NA,NA,TRBJ1-5,TRBV7-9,CASSYGYQPQHF,TGTGCCAGCAGCTACGGGTATCAGCCCCAGCATTTT
NA,NA,TRBJ1-2,TRBV6-5,CASWGGANYGYTF,TGTGCCAGTTGGGGGGGGGCTAACTATGGCTACACCTTC
NA,many,TRBJ2-1,TRBV10-2,CASSEGGTEQFF,TGCGCCAGCAGTGAGGGAGGGACTGAGCAGTTCTTC
NA,NA,TRBJ1-1,TRBV6-5,CASSYRESNTEAFF,TGTGCCAGCAGTTATCGGGAATCGAACACTGAAGCTTTCTTT
TRBD2,NA,TRBJ2-2,TRBV5-1,CASSWNLAGGLNGELFF,TGCGCCAGCAGCTGGAACCTAGCGGGGGGGCTCAACGGGGAGCTGTTTTTT
TRBD2,NA,TRBJ2-7,TRBV27,CASSLSPSGGTYEQYF,TGTGCCAGCAGTTTGTCTCCTAGCGGGGGTACCTACGAGCAGTACTTC
TRBD1,NA,TRBJ1-2,TRBV5-1,CASSRRDSNYGYTF,TGCGCCAGCAGCCGGCGGGACAGCAACTATGGCTACACCTTC
TRBD1,NA,TRBJ1-1,TRBV6-5,CASSYWTGAFGTEAFF,TGTGCCAGCAGTTACTGGACAGGAGCGTTTGGCACTGAAGCTTTCTTT
TRBD1,once,TRBJ2-2,TRBV19,CASSIGTGATGELFF,TGTGCCAGTAGTATCGGGACAGGGGCAACCGGGGAGCTGTTTTTT
NA,NA,TRBJ2-7,TRBV11-2,CASSRGYAYEQYF,TGTGCCAGCAGTCGGGGGTATGCCTACGAGCAGTACTTC
TRBD1,NA,TRBJ1-3,TRBV4-1,CASSTDRATTGNTIYF,TGCGCCAGCAGCACCGACAGGGCTACCACTGGAAACACCATATATTTT
TRBD1,NA,TRBJ2-2,TRBV30,CAWSMTGPGELFF,TGTGCCTGGAGTATGACAGGGCCCGGGGAGCTGTTTTTT
TRBD1,NA,TRBJ1-2,TRBV15,CATSEPQGAGSGYTF,TGTGCCACCAGCGAACCACAGGGGGCGGGGTCTGGCTACACCTTC
TRBD1,NA,TRBJ2-2,TRBV5-1,CASSDGTATNTGELFF,TGCGCCAGCAGCGACGGGACAGCCACGAACACCGGGGAGCTGTTTTTT
TRBD2,NA,TRBJ2-5,TRBV7-8,CASSLGSSGGETQYF,TGTGCCAGCAGCTTAGGATCTAGCGGGGGGGAGACCCAGTACTTC
TRBD1,once,TRBJ1-2,TRBV29-1,CSVEGDRDNYGYTF,TGCAGCGTGGAGGGGGACAGGGATAACTATGGCTACACCTTC
NA,once,TRBJ1-2,TRBV5-6,CASSPGRGFGYTF,TGTGCCAGCAGCCCCGGCAGGGGCTTTGGCTACACCTTC
TRBD1,NA,TRBJ2-7,TRBV5-1,CASSSPDRGGEQYF,TGCGCCAGCAGCTCCCCCGACAGGGGTGGGGAGCAGTACTTC
TRBD1,NA,TRBJ1-2,TRBV14,CASSRRTGAARGGYTF,TGTGCCAGCAGCCGCCGGACAGGAGCCGCTAGGGGTGGCTACACCTTC
NA,NA,TRBJ1-3,TRBV5-1,CASSLPGAGNTIYF,TGCGCCAGCAGCTTGCCAGGGGCCGGAAACACCATATATTTT
TRBD1,NA,TRBJ2-2,TRBV6-1,CASSEQGAGELFF,TGTGCCAGCAGTGAACAGGGGGCCGGGGAGCTGTTTTTT
NA,NA,TRBJ1-4,TRBV6-5,CASSYNRPPEKLFF,TGTGCCAGCAGTTATAACAGGCCTCCGGAAAAACTGTTTTTT
NA,once,TRBJ2-3,TRBV5-5,CASSLNRVTDTQYF,TGTGCCAGCAGCTTGAACAGGGTCACAGATACGCAGTATTTT
NA,NA,TRBJ1-5,TRBV27,CASSRQANQPQHF,TGTGCCAGCAGTAGACAGGCGAATCAGCCCCAGCATTTT
TRBD1,NA,TRBJ2-5,TRBV14,CASSQNRGVKITETQYF,TGTGCCAGCAGCCAAAACAGGGGGGTCAAGATTACGGAGACCCAGTACTTC
NA,NA,TRBJ1-1,TRBV12-3/TRBV12-4,CASTVNTEAFF,TGTGCCAGCACCGTAAACACTGAAGCTTTCTTT
TRBD1,NA,TRBJ2-7,TRBV6-1,CASSESGTGRKEQYF,TGTGCCAGCAGTGAATCGGGGACAGGGCGGAAAGAGCAGTACTTC
NA,NA,TRBJ1-6,TRBV12-3/TRBV12-4,CASSLSGNSPLHF,TGTGCCAGCAGTTTATCCGGTAATTCACCCCTCCACTTT
TRBD1,NA,TRBJ2-7,TRBV6-1,CASSEVFGTGGRDEQYF,TGTGCCAGCAGTGAAGTGTTCGGGACAGGAGGTCGGGACGAGCAGTACTTC
NA,NA,TRBJ1-4,TRBV5-1,CASSPTDFTNEKLFF,TGCGCCAGCAGCCCGACTGACTTTACTAATGAAAAACTGTTTTTT
NA,NA,TRBJ1-5,TRBV2,CASRPDSLNQPQHF,TGTGCCAGCAGGCCTGACAGCCTAAATCAGCCCCAGCATTTT
TRBD1,NA,TRBJ2-6,TRBV19,CASSTGQGAPSGANVLTF,TGTGCCAGTAGCACCGGACAGGGGGCTCCTTCTGGGGCCAACGTCCTGACTTTC
TRBD1,NA,TRBJ1-6,TRBV6-5,CASTGTVHSHF,TGTGCCAGCACCGGGACAGTCCACTCACACTTT
TRBD1,NA,TRBJ2-2,TRBV30,CAWSRTGGTGELFF,TGTGCCTGGAGTCGGACAGGGGGCACCGGGGAGCTGTTTTTT
NA,NA,TRBJ1-2,TRBV6-1,CASSEGGGGYTF,TGTGCCAGCAGTGAAGGAGGGGGTGGCTACACCTTC
NA,NA,TRBJ2-5,TRBV5-6,CASSWTVQETQYF,TGTGCCAGCAGCTGGACAGTCCAAGAGACCCAGTACTTC
NA,NA,TRBJ2-7,TRBV7-9,CASSLPGGEQYF,TGTGCCAGCAGCTTACCCGGAGGCGAGCAGTACTTC
NA,NA,TRBJ1-1,TRBV3-1/TRBV3-2,CASSPLEGAEAFF,TGTGCCAGCAGCCCCCTAGAAGGGGCTGAAGCTTTCTTT
NA,NA,TRBJ1-2,TRBV12-3/TRBV12-4,CASSLEGFGYTF,TGTGCCAGCAGTTTGGAGGGATTTGGCTACACCTTC
TRBD1,NA,TRBJ1-2,TRBV6-5,CASSFQGARGGYTF,TGTGCCAGCAGTTTCCAGGGGGCTCGAGGAGGCTACACCTTC
NA,NA,TRBJ1-2,TRBV5-1,CASSVDVTGYGYTF,TGCGCCAGCAGCGTCGACGTAACGGGCTATGGCTACACCTTC
NA,NA,TRBJ1-2,TRBV6-1,CASSEPWGRGRRGYGYTF,TGTGCCAGCAGTGAACCATGGGGAAGGGGCCGTCGCGGCTATGGCTACACCTTC
TRBD1,NA,TRBJ1-5,TRBV19,CASSREGQGDQPQHF,TGTGCCAGTAGCCGAGAAGGACAGGGGGATCAGCCCCAGCATTTT
TRBD2,NA,TRBJ2-7,TRBV4-1,CASSQELAGGIEQYF,TGCGCCAGCAGCCAAGAACTAGCGGGGGGGATCGAGCAGTACTTC
NA,NA,TRBJ2-7,TRBV7-3,CASSFGQPNEQYF,TGTGCCAGCAGCTTTGGACAGCCAAACGAGCAGTACTTC
TRBD1,NA,TRBJ1-4,TRBV5-1,CASSLDRGGEKLFF,TGCGCCAGCAGCCTGGACAGGGGTGGCGAAAAACTGTTTTTT
TRBD2,NA,TRBJ2-3,TRBV18,CASSPRASGGTDTQYF,TGTGCCAGCTCACCACGGGCTAGCGGGGGTACAGATACGCAGTATTTT
NA,NA,TRBJ2-7,TRBV2,CASSVTQAYEQYF,TGTGCCAGCAGTGTGACCCAGGCCTACGAGCAGTACTTC
NA,once,TRBJ2-3,TRBV1,CTSSQESSGMPPFF,TGCACCAGCAGCCAAGAGTCTTCCGGGATGCCCCCCTTTTTT
TRBD2,NA,TRBJ2-1,TRBV7-3,CASSLGGGLGNEQFF,TGTGCCAGCAGCTTAGGCGGGGGTCTAGGCAATGAGCAGTTCTTC
TRBD1,NA,TRBJ1-3,TRBV6-5,CALWDRAGNTIYF,TGTGCCCTCTGGGACAGGGCTGGAAACACCATATATTTT
TRBD1,NA,TRBJ1-2,TRBV7-3,CASSPRTGSGYTF,TGTGCCAGCAGCCCCCGGACAGGGAGCGGCTACACCTTC
NA,few,TRBJ1-5,TRBV6-5,CASSSRNQPQHF,TGTGCCAGCAGCAGCAGGAATCAGCCCCAGCATTTT